This T cell receptor (beta chain) comes out of a study of T cells in Graves' hyperthyroidism and ophthalmopathy. Overall study: Staff took peripheral blood when the initial diagnosis was made, before any treatment began.

Exclusions: uncontrolled infection, other autoimmune disease, pregnancy, lactation. Study-level results: Blood shared most expanded thyroid clonotypes above 0.001. Patients with ophthalmopathy were separated from those with stable hyperthyroidism by a 13 V-J model.

From RNA transcripts, TCR beta CDR3 regions were amplified. A first-round RT-PCR of the TCR CDR3 used the HTBI primer set. TCRdb reanalysed the multiplex PCR reads using MiXCR and keeps one entry per CDR3 protein. The repertoire holds 300,000 or so distinct CDR3 sequences, with 21% as singletons. On this clonotype: Its antigen is not known.

The specimen sequenced was blood. The clonotype was recovered from a woman aged 45-59 years with Graves' hyperthyroidism.

For the CDR3, the DNA is TGTGCCAGCAGTTTTACAGATTTAACACCCCTCCACTTT. It translates to CASSFTDLTPLHF. The chain has TRBV27 and TRBJ1-6, with D unresolved. The CDR3 has 13 amino acids. Germline CDR1 MNHEY, CDR2 SMNVEV (reference sequence). V was cut by 3 bases and J by 11 bases, with 11 bases left in between.